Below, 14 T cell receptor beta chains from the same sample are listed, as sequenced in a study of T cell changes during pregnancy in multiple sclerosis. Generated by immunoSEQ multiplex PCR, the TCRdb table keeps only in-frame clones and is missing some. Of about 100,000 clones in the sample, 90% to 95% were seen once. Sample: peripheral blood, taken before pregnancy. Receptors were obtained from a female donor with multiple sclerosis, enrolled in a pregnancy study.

CDR3 loop: CASSFRDRGTGELFF. The CDR3 bases are TGTGCCAGCAGCTTCCGGGACAGGGGAACCGGGGAGCTGTTTTTT. This chain links TRBV5-8 with TRBJ2-2, with TRBD1 identical over 10 bases. With V trimmed by 2 bases and J by 5 bases, 3 bases remained unmatched. CDR3 length: 15 amino acids. CDR1 and CDR2 from the germline V gene are SGHTS and YDEGEE. Together with reference TRBV5-8 and TRBJ2-2, the CDR3 gives the full variable domain: EAGVTQSPTHLIKTRGQQATLRCSPISGHTSVYWYQQALGLGLQFLLWYDEGEERNRGNFPPRFSGRQFPNYSSELNVNALELEDSALYLCASSFRDRGTGELFFGEGSRLTVL.

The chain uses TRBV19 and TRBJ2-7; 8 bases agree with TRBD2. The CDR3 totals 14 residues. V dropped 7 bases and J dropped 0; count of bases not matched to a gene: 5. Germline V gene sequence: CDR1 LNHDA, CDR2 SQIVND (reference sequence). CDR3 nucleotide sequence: TGTGCCAGTACCCTAGCGGGTGCCTCCTACGAGCAGTACTTC. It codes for CASTLAGASYEQYF.

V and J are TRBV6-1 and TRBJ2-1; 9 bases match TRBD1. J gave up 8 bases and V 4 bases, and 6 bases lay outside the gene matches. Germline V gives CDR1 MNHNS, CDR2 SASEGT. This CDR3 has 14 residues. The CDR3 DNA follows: TGTGCCAGCAGTGGGGACAGGGAAACCGATGAGCAGTTCTTC. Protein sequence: CASSGDRETDEQFF.

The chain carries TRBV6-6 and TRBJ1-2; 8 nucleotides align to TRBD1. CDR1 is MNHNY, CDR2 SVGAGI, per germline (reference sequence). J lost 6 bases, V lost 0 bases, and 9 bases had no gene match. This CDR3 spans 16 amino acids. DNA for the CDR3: TGTGCCAGCAGTTACTCGAAAGGCAGGGGGCTGAATGGCTACACCTTC. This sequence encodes CASSYSKGRGLNGYTF.

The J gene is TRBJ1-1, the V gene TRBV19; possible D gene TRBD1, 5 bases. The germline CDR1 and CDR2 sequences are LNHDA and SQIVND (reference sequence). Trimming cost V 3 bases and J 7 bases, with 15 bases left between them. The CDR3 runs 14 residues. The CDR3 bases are TGTGCCAGTAGTATCCTCGGGGGAACCCTTGAAGCTTTCTTT. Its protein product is CASSILGGTLEAFF.

CDR3 nucleotide sequence: TGTGCCAGCAGCCATCAGGGCAATATGGACGAGCAGTACTTC. It specifies CASSHQGNMDEQYF. The chain is built from TRBV7-6 and TRBJ2-7; D may be TRBD1 (5 bases). V lost 5 bases and J lost 5, with 16 bases in between. Germline V gene lookup returns CDR1 SGHVS and CDR2 FNYEAQ. The CDR3 is 14 amino acids. Complete variable domain (other parts from reference TRBV7-6 and TRBJ2-7): GAGVSQSPRYKVTKRGQDVALRCDPISGHVSLYWYRQALGQGPEFLTYFNYEAQQDKSGLPNDRFSAERPEGSISTLTIQRTEQRDSAMYRCASSHQGNMDEQYFGPGTRLTVT.

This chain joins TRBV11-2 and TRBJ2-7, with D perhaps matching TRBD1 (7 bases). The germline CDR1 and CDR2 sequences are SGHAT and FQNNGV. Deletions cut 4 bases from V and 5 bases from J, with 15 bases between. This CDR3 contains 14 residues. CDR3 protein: CASSSIQGRNEQYF. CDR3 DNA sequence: TGTGCCAGCAGCTCAATACAGGGGAGGAACGAGCAGTACTTC.

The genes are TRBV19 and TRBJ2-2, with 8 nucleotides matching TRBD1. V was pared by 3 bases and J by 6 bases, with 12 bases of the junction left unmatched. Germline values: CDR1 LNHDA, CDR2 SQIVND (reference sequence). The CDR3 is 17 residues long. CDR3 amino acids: CASSINPDREGAGELFF. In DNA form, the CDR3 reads TGTGCCAGTAGTATCAACCCGGACAGGGAAGGGGCCGGGGAGCTGTTTTTT.

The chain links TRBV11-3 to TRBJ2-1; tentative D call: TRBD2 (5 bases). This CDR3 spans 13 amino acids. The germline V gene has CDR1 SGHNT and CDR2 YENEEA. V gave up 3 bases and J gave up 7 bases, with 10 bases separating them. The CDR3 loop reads CASSLVGANEQFF. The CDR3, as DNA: TGTGCCAGCAGCTTGGTGGGAGCGAATGAGCAGTTCTTC.

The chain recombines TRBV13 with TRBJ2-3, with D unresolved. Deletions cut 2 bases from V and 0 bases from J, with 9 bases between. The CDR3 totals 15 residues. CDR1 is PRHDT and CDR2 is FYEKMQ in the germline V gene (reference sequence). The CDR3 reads CASSLYGGSTDTQYF. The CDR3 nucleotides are TGTGCCAGCAGCTTATATGGCGGAAGCACAGATACGCAGTATTTT.

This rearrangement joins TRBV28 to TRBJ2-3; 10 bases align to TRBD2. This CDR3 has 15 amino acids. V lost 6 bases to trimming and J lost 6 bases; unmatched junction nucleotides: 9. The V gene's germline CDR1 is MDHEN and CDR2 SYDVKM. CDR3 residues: CASRRTSGRGDTQYF. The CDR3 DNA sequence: TGTGCCAGCAGGAGGACTAGCGGACGGGGCGATACGCAGTATTTT.

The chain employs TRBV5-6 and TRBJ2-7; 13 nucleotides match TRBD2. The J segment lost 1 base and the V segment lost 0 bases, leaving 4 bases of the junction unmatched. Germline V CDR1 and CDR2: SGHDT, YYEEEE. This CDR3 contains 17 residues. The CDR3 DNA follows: TGTGCCAGCAGCTTGGAACTAGCGGGAGGGCCGTCCTACGAGCAGTACTTC. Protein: CASSLELAGGPSYEQYF.

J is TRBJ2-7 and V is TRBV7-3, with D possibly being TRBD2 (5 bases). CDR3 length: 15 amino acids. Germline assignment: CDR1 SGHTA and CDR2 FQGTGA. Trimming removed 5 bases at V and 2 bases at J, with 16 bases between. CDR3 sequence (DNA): TGTGCCAGCAGCCCCCGAGGAGGTGGGCCCTACGAGCAGTACTTC. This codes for CASSPRGGGPYEQYF.

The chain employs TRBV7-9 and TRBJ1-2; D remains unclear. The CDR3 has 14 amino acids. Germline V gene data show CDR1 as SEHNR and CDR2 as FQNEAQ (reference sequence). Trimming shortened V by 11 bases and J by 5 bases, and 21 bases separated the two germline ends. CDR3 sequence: CACKPTEALYGYTF. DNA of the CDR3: TGTGCCTGTAAACCGACGGAGGCACTATATGGCTACACCTTC.